The sequence of this T cell receptor (beta chain) was determined in a study of blood T cell repertoires in COVID-19. Across the study: Acute and convalescent COVID-19 specimens originated in the United States, Italy and Spain.

This table comes from immunoSEQ multiplex PCR, and its TCRdb copy is limited to in-frame clones, with some not included. Of about 370,000 clones in the sample, under 90% were seen once. Germline V gives CDR1 KGHDR, CDR2 SFDVKD. V gave up 7 bases and J gave up 3 bases, with 11 bases separating them. This CDR3 region has 13 residues. In this sample, this clone turned up once. The receptor was isolated from a woman between 25 and 40 years old who had recovered from COVID-19. The sequenced sample consisted of PBMCs or T cells enriched from blood (not recorded which). This chain links TRBV24-1 with TRBJ1-1; possible D gene TRBD1, 5 bases. In DNA form, the CDR3 reads TGTGCCACCAGGGGGCAAGGGGACACTGAAGCTTTCTTT. Translating it yields CATRGQGDTEAFF.